These 23 T cell receptor beta chains were all obtained from the same sample, sequenced in a study of cytomegalovirus exposure and HLA in healthy donors. PCR employed 60 Vbeta and 13 Jbeta primers. Produced via immunoSEQ multiplex PCR; TCRdb's table is partial and in-frame only. The profile shows 85,000 to 120,000 clones, around 63% of them singletons. The sample comprised PBMCs. Source of these receptors: a human donor in good health.

The chain couples TRBV14 to TRBJ2-7, with TRBD2 as a possible D gene (6 bases). Germline V gene lookup returns CDR1 SGHDN and CDR2 FVKESK. V shed 4 bases and J shed 5 bases, with 9 bases lying between them. The CDR3 is made up of 12 amino acids. CDR3 sequence (DNA): TGTGCCAGCAGCCCGGGAGAGGACGAGCAGTACTTC. Protein product: CASSPGEDEQYF. Complete variable domain (other parts from reference TRBV14 and TRBJ2-7): EAGVTQFPSHSVIEKGQTVTLRCDPISGHDNLYWYRRVMGKEIKFLLHFVKESKQDESGMPNNRFLAERTGGTYSTLKVQPAELEDSGVYFCASSPGEDEQYFGPGTRLTVT.

This clone was seen a single time. V and J are TRBV30 and TRBJ2-7; 11 bases are shared with TRBD2. This CDR3 is built from 15 residues. CDR1 and CDR2 (germline): GTSNPN, SVGIG (reference sequence). V shed 2 bases and J 4 bases; nucleotides not matched to a gene: 7. The CDR3 bases are TGTGCCTGGAGTCACCGACTAGCGGGAAGATACGAGCAGTACTTC. The encoded protein is CAWSHRLAGRYEQYF.

The chain has TRBV7-9 and TRBJ2-7, with 11 bases that match TRBD2. The CDR3 contains 15 residues. The germline V gene encodes CDR1 SEHNR and CDR2 FQNEAQ (reference sequence). CDR3 sequence: CASSLAGGPSYEQYF. The CDR3 DNA reads as TGTGCTTCCTCTCTAGCGGGAGGTCCCTCCTACGAGCAGTACTTC.

This clone showed up just a few times. The V call is TRBV28, the J call TRBJ1-4; D perhaps matches TRBD1 (6 bases). Germline CDR1 and CDR2: MDHEN and SYDVKM. The length of the CDR3 is 17 residues. Trimming removed 1 base at V and 5 bases at J, with 17 bases between. Written as DNA, the CDR3 is TGTGCCAGCAGTTTATTATCAGGGGCGCAGTCAAATGAAAAACTGTTTTTT. This sequence encodes CASSLLSGAQSNEKLFF.

The CDR3 reads CASSEQGDEQYF. CDR3 sequence (DNA): TGTGCCAGCAGCGAACAGGGAGACGAGCAGTACTTC. The V and J genes are TRBV9 and TRBJ2-5, with D possibly matching TRBD1 (6 bases). The J call may be mistaken, given a closer DNA end match to TRBJ2-7. Germline CDR1 and CDR2: SGDLS and YYNGEE. The length of the CDR3 is 12 residues.

The chain recombines TRBV11-2 with TRBJ2-2; D is possibly TRBD2 (6 bases). Germline V lookup: CDR1 SGHAT, CDR2 FQNNGV. The ends were cut back, 5 bases at V and 1 base at J, with 14 bases in the middle. The CDR3 contains 16 residues. CDR3 sequence reads: CASSRTGVGNTGELFF. Written as DNA, the CDR3 is TGTGCCAGCAGCCGGACGGGGGTCGGGAACACCGGGGAGCTGTTTTTT.

This rearrangement joins TRBV6-5 to TRBJ1-3; TRBD1 matches 8 bases. The CDR3 sequence is 15 residues long. CDR1 and CDR2 from the germline V gene are MNHEY and SVGAGI. Trimming removed 5 bases from V and 2 bases from J; junction bases left unmatched: 5. CDR3 residues: CASSTLTGAGNTIYF. The CDR3 coding sequence is TGTGCCAGCAGTACCCTGACAGGGGCTGGAAACACCATATATTTT.

CDR3 nucleotide sequence: TGCGCCAGCAGCGCGACGACTAGCGGGAGAGGGGCCGGGGAGCTGTTTTTT. It specifies CASSATTSGRGAGELFF. The V call is TRBV5-1, the J call TRBJ2-2, with TRBD2 identical over 12 bases. The CDR3 contains 17 residues. Germline loops: CDR1 SGHRS, CDR2 YFSETQ. V dropped 4 bases and J dropped 6; count of bases not matched to a gene: 10. Based on the CDR3 plus reference TRBV5-1 and TRBJ2-2, the full variable domain is KAGVTQTPRYLIKTRGQQVTLSCSPISGHRSVSWYQQTPGQGLQFLFEYFSETQRNKGNFPGRFSGRQFSNSRSEMNVSTLELGDSALYLCASSATTSGRGAGELFFGEGSRLTVL.

The gene calls are TRBV7-8 and TRBJ2-2; possible D gene TRBD2, 5 bases. Deletions cut 5 bases from V and 4 bases from J, with 20 bases between. The germline gives CDR1 SGHVS, CDR2 FQNEAQ. This CDR3 contains 17 residues. The CDR3 region is CASSPPRRSPITGELFF. Written as DNA, the CDR3 is TGTGCCAGCAGCCCCCCGCGGAGGTCACCCATCACCGGGGAGCTGTTTTTT.

This chain uses TRBV9 with TRBJ2-3; D might be TRBD1 (5 bases). Germline CDR1 is SGDLS and CDR2 is YYNGEE. V was clipped by 3 bases and J by 2 bases, with 16 bases between them. CDR3 length: 16 amino acids. The CDR3 loop is CASSARPWGNTDTQYF. DNA for the CDR3: TGTGCCAGCAGCGCCAGACCCTGGGGCAACACAGATACGCAGTATTTT. Full variable domain (remainder filled in from reference TRBV9 and TRBJ2-3): DSGVTQTPKHLITATGQRVTLRCSPRSGDLSVYWYQQSLDQGLQFLIQYYNGEERAKGNILERFSAQQFPDLHSELNLSSLELGDSALYFCASSARPWGNTDTQYFGPGTRLTVL.

This clone was recorded a few times. The chain has TRBV2 and TRBJ2-7, with D possibly matching TRBD2 (6 bases). The V gene lost 4 bases and the J gene lost 6 bases, with 13 bases spanning the gap. Germline V gene sequence: CDR1 SNHLY, CDR2 FYNNEI. This CDR3 is built from 13 residues. CDR3 bases: TGTGCCAGCAGTGTGCAGTCCGGGGGCGAGCAGTACTTC. Its protein is CASSVQSGGEQYF.

The chain has TRBV7-2 and TRBJ2-7; 7 nucleotides match TRBD2. Germline V gene sequence: CDR1 SGHTA, CDR2 FQGNSA. The CDR3 is made up of 16 amino acids. V lost 1 base, J lost 1 base, and 7 bases stayed unmatched. The DNA of the CDR3 is TGTGCCAGCAGCTTAGTTCCGGGACTACTATCCTACGAGCAGTACTTC. It is translated as CASSLVPGLLSYEQYF.

This clone has more than one count but fewer than ten. The chain uses TRBV18 and TRBJ2-1, with TRBD1 matching over 8 bases. Germline CDR1 reads KGHSH; CDR2 reads LQKENI. V was clipped by 0 bases and J by 3 bases; unmatched bases: 1. This CDR3 has 15 residues. CDR3 sequence (DNA): TGTGCCAGCTCACCACCCGGGACAGGCTACAATGAGCAGTTCTTC. This gives the protein CASSPPGTGYNEQFF. The full variable domain, rest sourced from reference TRBV18 and TRBJ2-1, is NAGVMQNPRHLVRRRGQEARLRCSPMKGHSHVYWYRQLPEEGLKFMVYLQKENIIDESGMPKERFSAEFPKEGPSILRIQQVVRGDSAAYFCASSPPGTGYNEQFFGPGTRLTVL.

V and J are TRBV18 and TRBJ1-2; D possibly corresponds to TRBD1 (5 bases). Trimming pared 3 bases from V and 2 bases from J, leaving 16 bases between. The CDR3 totals 16 residues. CDR1 and CDR2 from the germline V gene are KGHSH and LQKENI. CDR3 region: CASSPAPGGTNYGYTF. For the CDR3, the DNA is TGTGCCAGCTCACCTGCCCCTGGAGGGACCAACTATGGCTACACCTTC.

V gene TRBV30 combines with J gene TRBJ1-3; D not resolved. Germline V gene sequence: CDR1 GTSNPN, CDR2 SVGIG (reference sequence). This CDR3 is 12 amino acids long. V lost 4 bases and J lost 3, with 7 bases in between. The CDR3 DNA reads TGTGCCTGGAAGCATTTTGGAAACACCATATATTTT. This translates into CAWKHFGNTIYF.

The chain employs TRBV10-3 and TRBJ1-4, with D maybe TRBD1 (6 bases). The CDR3 length is 19 residues. The V gene's germline CDR1 is ENHRY and CDR2 SYGVKD. Trimming took off 0 bases at V and 5 bases at J, with 22 bases between the two ends. CDR3 residues: CAISESWFLPGRGNEKLFF. CDR3 DNA: TGTGCCATCAGTGAGTCCTGGTTCCTCCCGGGGAGGGGGAATGAAAAACTGTTTTTT.

This clone was seen more than once but under ten times. This sequence joins TRBV29-1 and TRBJ1-2; the D gene is possibly TRBD1 (6 bases). The CDR3 is made up of 18 amino acids. Germline values: CDR1 SQVTM, CDR2 ANQGSEA. Trimming pared 0 bases from V and 2 bases from J, leaving 22 bases between. The CDR3 bases are TGCAGCGTTGAAGATCTTTTCGAGACAGGAAGGGAAAACTATGGCTACACCTTC. Its protein product is CSVEDLFETGRENYGYTF.

The CDR3 loop reads CASYSGYEQYF. DNA for the CDR3: TGTGCCAGCTACTCGGGGTACGAGCAGTACTTC. This chain uses TRBV6-5 with TRBJ2-7; TRBD2 might be the D (5 bases). The CDR3 totals 11 residues. Germline V gene data show CDR1 as MNHEY and CDR2 as SVGAGI. Trimming took 8 bases from V and 4 from J, leaving 9 bases between them.

V gene TRBV2 combines with J gene TRBJ1-5; TRBD1 agrees at 11 bases. V lost 6 bases, J lost 2 bases, and 6 bases stayed unmatched. Looked up from germline, CDR1 is SNHLY and CDR2 is FYNNEI. CDR3 length: 16 amino acids. CDR3 coding DNA: TGTGCCAGCAGACGCGGACAGGGGGCGCGCAATCAGCCCCAGCATTTT. This encodes CASRRGQGARNQPQHF.

The chain uses TRBV28 and TRBJ2-7, with 7 bases identical to TRBD2. CDR3 length equals 15 residues. J was trimmed by 4 bases and V by 2 bases; bases with no gene match: 8. The germline V gene encodes CDR1 MDHEN and CDR2 SYDVKM. The CDR3 is CASSLGLAERYEQYF. CDR3 DNA: TGTGCCAGCAGTTTAGGCCTAGCGGAGAGGTACGAGCAGTACTTC.

The gene calls are TRBV11-2 and TRBJ1-1, with D possibly matching TRBD1 (6 bases). The V end was cut by 3 bases, the J end by 4 bases, with 18 bases between. This CDR3 has 16 amino acids. Germline values: CDR1 SGHAT, CDR2 FQNNGV. CDR3 protein: CASSLYGQGFVTEAFF. The CDR3 DNA reads TGTGCCAGCAGCTTGTATGGCCAGGGGTTCGTCACTGAAGCTTTCTTT. The full variable domain, with the rest looked up from reference TRBV11-2 and TRBJ1-1, is EAGVAQSPRYKIIEKRQSVAFWCNPISGHATLYWYQQILGQGPKLLIQFQNNGVVDDSQLPKDRFSAERLKGVDSTLKIQPAKLEDSAVYLCASSLYGQGFVTEAFFGQGTRLTVV.

CDR3 DNA: TGTGCCAGCTCACCACGGAACAGGGCGTCGGACTATGGCTACACCTTC. Residues: CASSPRNRASDYGYTF. This sequence joins TRBV18 and TRBJ1-2, with D maybe TRBD1 (6 bases). CDR3 length: 16 amino acids. Trimming took off 1 base at V and 3 bases at J, with 15 bases between the two ends. Germline CDR1 and CDR2: KGHSH and LQKENI.

Concerning this clone itself: Different DNA sequences within this sample yield the same CDR3. This chain links TRBV7-9 with TRBJ1-1; TRBD1 aligns across 8 bases. Per germline, CDR1 SEHNR and CDR2 FQNEAQ (reference sequence). V lost 3 bases, J lost 4 bases, and 10 bases stayed unmatched. This CDR3 has 16 residues. CDR3 coding DNA: TGTGCCAGCAGCTTCCCGGCAGGGGGCAGGGGCACTGAAGCTTTCTTT. It specifies CASSFPAGGRGTEAFF.